The entry below gives a single T cell receptor beta chain sequence along with its context. Its antigen remains unknown. The data stem from a study of cytomegalovirus exposure and HLA in healthy donors. Findings and limits, study-wide: The HLA-A and HLA-B alleles of most subjects were reportedly predicted accurately from TCR beta sequences.

PCR amplification relied on 60 Vbeta primers (plus 13 Jbeta primers). The method was immunoSEQ multiplex PCR; TCRdb's version includes in-frame clones alone and lacks a portion of them. The sample lists roughly 200,000 clones; roughly four fifths were seen once. This CDR3 has 12 amino acids. Trimming removed 4 bases from V and 5 bases from J, with 11 bases in between. Germline V gene lookup returns CDR1 GTSNPN and CDR2 SVGIG (reference sequence). The specimen was PBMCs. The V call is TRBV30, the J call TRBJ2-5; weak D call: TRBD1 (6 bases). This sequence was found in a male donor in good health and CMV-seronegative. The CDR3 spells CAWIGGGETQYF. Written as DNA, the CDR3 is TGTGCCTGGATAGGGGGTGGGGAGACCCAGTACTTC.